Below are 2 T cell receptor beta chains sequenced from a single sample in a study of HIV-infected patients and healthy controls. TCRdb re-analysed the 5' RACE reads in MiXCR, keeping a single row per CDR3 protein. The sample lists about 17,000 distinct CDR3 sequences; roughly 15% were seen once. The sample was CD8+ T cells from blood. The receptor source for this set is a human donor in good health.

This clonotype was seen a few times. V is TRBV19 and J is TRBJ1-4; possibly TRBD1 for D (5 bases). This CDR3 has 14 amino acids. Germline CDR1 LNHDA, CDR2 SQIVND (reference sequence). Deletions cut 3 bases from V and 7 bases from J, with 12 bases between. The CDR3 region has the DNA TGTGCCAGTAGTATCCGTATCCAGGGTGAAAAACTGTTTTTT. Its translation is CASSIRIQGEKLFF.

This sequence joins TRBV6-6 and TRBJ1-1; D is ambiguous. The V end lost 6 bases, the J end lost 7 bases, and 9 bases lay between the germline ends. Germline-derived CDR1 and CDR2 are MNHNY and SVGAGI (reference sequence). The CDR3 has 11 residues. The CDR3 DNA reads TGTGCCAGCAGCAAGCTTGTTGAAGCTTTCTTT. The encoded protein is CASSKLVEAFF.